This is a list of T cell receptor beta chains from one sample in a study of identical twins. TCRdb itself ran the 5' RACE reads through MiXCR, one entry per CDR3 protein. In the table there are just over 450,000 distinct CDR3 sequences, about 14% of which are singletons. In addition, the sample was reused for a study of yellow fever vaccine responses in identical twins.

The sequencing sample was made of CD4+ T cells sorted from blood. All receptors come from a woman aged 18-35 years in good health. CDR3s include the opening cysteine and the closing phenylalanine or tryptophan. D genes are given only for firm matches. The size field is filled for only some rows; it gives once, few, many or a size class.

J: TRBJ2-5
V: TRBV7-2
size: few
D: .
CDR3: CASSLVQIAQETQYF
DNA: TGTGCCAGCAGCTTAGTGCAGATCGCCCAAGAGACCCAGTACTTC

J: TRBJ1-5
V: TRBV6-2/TRBV6-3
size: many
D: .
CDR3: CASSYGAQPQHF
DNA: TGTGCCAGCAGTTATGGAGCGCAGCCCCAGCATTTT

J: TRBJ1-1
V: TRBV6-1
size: .
D: TRBD1
CDR3: CASRPRQTGNAEAFF
DNA: TGTGCCAGCAGACCGCGGCAGACAGGGAACGCTGAAGCTTTCTTT

J: TRBJ2-7
V: TRBV6-6
size: .
D: .
CDR3: CASRTTASYEQYF
DNA: TGTGCCAGCAGAACAACAGCCTCCTACGAGCAGTACTTC

J: TRBJ2-7
V: TRBV6-2/TRBV6-3
size: .
D: TRBD2
CDR3: CASSYGAAGDTYEQYF
DNA: TGTGCCAGCAGTTACGGGGCAGCGGGAGATACCTACGAGCAGTACTTC

J: TRBJ1-1
V: TRBV20-1
size: many
D: .
CDR3: CSGQGHTEAFF
DNA: TGCAGTGGTCAGGGACACACTGAAGCTTTCTTT

J: TRBJ2-5
V: TRBV7-8
size: few
D: .
CDR3: CASSISPTQETQYF
DNA: TGTGCCAGCAGCATCTCACCCACTCAAGAGACCCAGTACTTC

J: TRBJ2-2
V: TRBV29-1
size: .
D: TRBD1
CDR3: CSVKTGGFTGELFF
DNA: TGCAGCGTCAAAACAGGGGGCTTTACCGGGGAGCTGTTTTTT

J: TRBJ1-1
V: TRBV6-2/TRBV6-3
size: many
D: TRBD1
CDR3: CASSTPTGAGTEAFF
DNA: TGTGCCAGCAGCACCCCCACAGGGGCAGGGACTGAAGCTTTCTTT

J: TRBJ2-5
V: TRBV6-1
size: few
D: .
CDR3: CASSKPGTHETQYF
DNA: TGTGCCAGCAGTAAACCAGGGACCCACGAGACCCAGTACTTC

J: TRBJ1-2
V: TRBV27
size: few
D: TRBD1
CDR3: CASSPGQVMSNYGYTF
DNA: TGTGCCAGCAGCCCGGGACAGGTGATGTCTAACTATGGCTACACCTTC

J: TRBJ1-5
V: TRBV6-5
size: .
D: .
CDR3: CASSLQGQHQPQHF
DNA: TGTGCCAGCAGCTTACAGGGTCAGCATCAGCCCCAGCATTTT

J: TRBJ2-7
V: TRBV29-1
size: .
D: TRBD1
CDR3: CSVGTGGVIEQYF
DNA: TGCAGCGTTGGGACAGGGGGCGTGATCGAGCAGTACTTC

J: TRBJ2-1
V: TRBV9
size: many
D: .
CDR3: CASSVVGGIYNEQFF
DNA: TGTGCCAGCAGCGTAGTTGGAGGGATATACAATGAGCAGTTCTTC

J: TRBJ2-5
V: TRBV10-3
size: .
D: .
CDR3: CAISELSAAGTQYF
DNA: TGTGCCATCAGTGAGTTATCCGCGGCAGGAACCCAGTACTTC

J: TRBJ1-1
V: TRBV27
size: .
D: .
CDR3: CASKGGGENTEAFF
DNA: TGTGCCAGCAAAGGCGGCGGGGAGAACACTGAAGCTTTCTTT

J: TRBJ2-7
V: TRBV4-1
size: .
D: .
CDR3: CASSQDPSPLSEQYF
DNA: TGCGCCAGCAGCCAAGATCCCTCCCCTCTTAGCGAGCAGTACTTC

J: TRBJ2-1
V: TRBV12-3/TRBV12-4
size: many
D: TRBD1
CDR3: CASSSLGQGAHEQFF
DNA: TGTGCCAGCAGCTCACTGGGACAGGGGGCCCATGAGCAGTTCTTC

J: TRBJ2-7
V: TRBV3-1
size: .
D: .
CDR3: CASQQRAQEEQYF
DNA: TGTGCCAGCCAACAACGGGCCCAGGAGGAGCAGTACTTC

J: TRBJ1-1
V: TRBV12-3/TRBV12-4
size: .
D: .
CDR3: CASSFFGEGTEAFF
DNA: TGTGCCAGCAGTTTCTTTGGGGAGGGCACTGAAGCTTTCTTT

J: TRBJ2-5
V: TRBV5-5
size: many
D: TRBD2
CDR3: CASTTLAGEETQYF
DNA: TGTGCCAGCACGACTCTAGCGGGGGAAGAGACCCAGTACTTC

J: TRBJ2-3
V: TRBV7-2
size: .
D: .
CDR3: CASSLPTTASTDTQYF
DNA: TGTGCCAGCAGCTTGCCGACTACCGCTAGCACAGATACGCAGTATTTT

J: TRBJ1-2
V: TRBV7-9
size: few
D: .
CDR3: CASSLAAGESGYTF
DNA: TGTGCCAGCAGCTTAGCGGCTGGAGAGTCGGGCTACACCTTC

J: TRBJ1-1
V: TRBV11-2
size: few
D: .
CDR3: CASSFSERETEAFF
DNA: TGTGCCAGCAGCTTTAGCGAGCGAGAGACTGAAGCTTTCTTT

J: TRBJ2-7
V: TRBV27
size: .
D: TRBD2
CDR3: CASRGLAGGSPYEQYF
DNA: TGTGCCAGCAGGGGATTAGCGGGGGGGAGTCCCTACGAGCAGTACTTC

J: TRBJ2-1
V: TRBV7-2
size: few
D: TRBD2
CDR3: CASSLDGLAGNEQFF
DNA: TGTGCCAGCAGCTTAGACGGACTAGCGGGAAACGAGCAGTTCTTC

J: TRBJ1-1
V: TRBV6-5
size: .
D: .
CDR3: CASSSVRATEAFF
DNA: TGTGCCAGCAGTTCGGTCAGGGCCACTGAAGCTTTCTTT

J: TRBJ2-6
V: TRBV18
size: .
D: .
CDR3: CASSPGAKSSGANVLTF
DNA: TGTGCCAGCTCACCAGGAGCGAAGAGCTCTGGGGCCAACGTCCTGACTTTC

J: TRBJ2-3
V: TRBV24-1
size: many
D: .
CDR3: CATSDPSGASDTQYF
DNA: TGTGCCACCAGTGACCCTTCGGGGGCTTCAGATACGCAGTATTTT

J: TRBJ2-3
V: TRBV7-4
size: .
D: TRBD2
CDR3: CASCLLAARAAGGPDTQYF
DNA: TGTGCCAGCTGCTTATTGGCCGCACGGGCAGCGGGGGGGCCAGATACGCAGTATTTT

J: TRBJ1-2
V: TRBV6-2/TRBV6-3
size: few
D: .
CDR3: CASGDYGYTF
DNA: TGTGCCAGCGGAGACTATGGCTACACCTTC